The sequence of this T cell receptor (beta chain) was determined in a study of blood T cell repertoires in COVID-19. Across the study: COVID-19 samples collected from the United States, Italy and Spain covered acute and convalescent phases. T cells, B-cell-depleted T cells, or PBMCs supplied cDNA or gDNA.

Trimming pared 6 bases from V and 6 bases from J, leaving 14 bases between. The germline V gene has CDR1 MDHEN and CDR2 SYDVKM. The CDR3 extends over 13 amino acids. Per the authors' pipeline: Estimation of nucleated cell counts was performed using reference gene primer amplification. Using immunoSEQ multiplex PCR, the repertoire was profiled, and TCRdb retains in-frame clones only, with some absent. The V and J calls and clone size come from that table; D and trimming were worked out from the DNA. The sample yields about 43,000 clones, about 87% seen once. This sequence joins TRBV28 and TRBJ1-2; D ambiguous. Sequencing was performed on peripheral blood. The TCR comes from a man aged 55 to 70 with active COVID-19. Here the CDR3 DNA reads TGTGCCAGCAGGCCCGACCGGGAAAATGGCTACACCTTC. Translation: CASRPDRENGYTF.